The present T cell receptor beta chain was sequenced within a study of blood T cell repertoires in COVID-19 (dated by TCRdb to 2020 to 2022). Turning to the overall study: Samples from collaborators originated in the United States, Italy and Spain and spanned both the acute and convalescent phases of COVID-19. Sample metadata almost always included a de-identified subject ID, COVID-19 status, age in years and sex. The material from the prospective study consisted of cDNA or gDNA derived from T cells, B-cell-depleted T cells, or PBMCs. Deeply sampled blood TCRbeta repertoires from subjects exposed to, actively infected with, or recovered from COVID-19 were included in the dataset. The repertoires were released in a freely available public database intended as a resource for research on the immune response to SARS-CoV-2. Where HLA class I and class II types were available, the types were taken from metadata supplied by the sample provider, not from assay-based typing. The samples were drawn from two sources: the first 160 participants of the ongoing ImmuneRACE study, and 1,000 to 1,500 subjects contributed by 6 global collaborators.

The CDR3 measures 16 amino acids from cysteine to phenylalanine. Of all the DNA, just the CDR3 is kept, 48 bases in frame from base 1. V drops 2 bases and J drops 3 bases, leaving 17 bases in between. CDR1 and CDR2, looked up from the germline V gene, are MNHEY and SVGEGT. The immunoSEQ Assay, a bias-controlled multiplex PCR, was used to amplify TCRbeta CDR3 regions from genomic DNA. In the paper's pipeline: Within the assay, amplification of reference gene primers was used to estimate how many nucleated cells each sample contained. Sequence reads were collapsed and filtered to measure the absolute abundance of every unique TCRbeta CDR3 rearrangement. For each sample, productive Simpson clonality was calculated as the square root of Simpson's diversity index across productive rearrangements. TCRdb holds this immuneACCESS table with in-frame rearrangements only. Some clones are missing; in checked studies, unresolved V genes explain under half, and the rest has no known cause. V and J calls and clone size are given by that table; D and trimming were obtained from the DNA. Present in this sample are about 230,000 clones, just under 90% of which were seen just once. Less than 4.5% of the sample goes to the ten largest clones.

About this clone: The target of this receptor is not known. Base qualities are missing; no much larger clone stands one base away.

Participants in the prospective study were enrolled through a virtual design, were aged roughly 18 to 100 years, and lived in roughly 24 United States geographic areas. In the prospective study, participants were assigned to cohorts based on the clinical history participants reported in a screening survey and a study questionnaire. Each participant in the prospective study had whole blood, serum and a nasopharyngeal or oropharyngeal swab collected by mobile phlebotomists. Participants in the prospective study had the option to provide additional blood draws and questionnaires over an approximately two-month period. Before DNA extraction, blood samples from the prospective study were shipped at room temperature or frozen. Study-level results and caveats: The quantity of clinical and demographic metadata differed by source and by participant and was supplied without curation.

The receptor was isolated from a woman aged 30 to 39 with acute COVID-19. Material for sequencing was PBMCs or T cells enriched from blood (not recorded which). The chain couples TRBV6-2 or TRBV6-3 to TRBJ2-7; D gene: possibly TRBD1, on 5 matching bases. CDR3 protein: CASSYRAGNLGYEQYF. Read as DNA, the sequence is TGTGCCAGCAGTTACCGGGCAGGGAATTTGGGCTACGAGCAGTACTTC.